Below are 24 T cell receptor beta chains sequenced from a single sample in a study of blood T cells in healthy people across ages. Next came a second PCR, run for 7 to 11 cycles, which used a sample-barcoded 5' primer along with a J-beta primer mix. TCRdb passed the 5' RACE reads through MiXCR, listing each CDR3 protein once. The sample contains about 1,400,000 distinct CDR3 sequences, roughly 45% of which appear only once. The source material was blood. The receptors shown here come from a woman in her late teens or twenties in good health.

In this sample, this clonotype turned up a few times. This rearrangement joins TRBV4-2 to TRBJ2-7, with D hard to call. The V end lost 1 base, the J end lost 6 bases, and 16 bases lay between the germline ends. The CDR3 has 15 amino acids. Germline CDR1 LGHNA, CDR2 YNFKEQ. Here the CDR3 DNA reads TGTGCCAGCAGCCAAGTTTTTGGGATGAATATCGAGCAGTACTTC. Its protein is CASSQVFGMNIEQYF.

The table lists this clonotype with a count of one. The chain recombines TRBV29-1 with TRBJ2-7, with TRBD2 matching 11 bases. V lost 3 bases, J lost 2 bases, and 6 bases stayed unmatched. The CDR3 length is 15 residues. The germline gives CDR1 SQVTM, CDR2 ANQGSEA. This chain's CDR3 is CSVELAGGHTYEQYF. CDR3 nucleotides: TGCAGCGTTGAGCTAGCGGGGGGCCATACCTACGAGCAGTACTTC.

V gene TRBV2 combines with J gene TRBJ2-6, with D maybe TRBD2 (5 bases). Trimming took off 11 bases at V and 0 bases at J, with 8 bases between the two ends. This CDR3 comprises 13 residues. The germline gives CDR1 SNHLY, CDR2 FYNNEI. CDR3 bases: TGTGCCGGACGGGACTCTGGGGCCAACGTCCTGACTTTC. Translating it yields CAGRDSGANVLTF.

This chain uses TRBV9 with TRBJ1-2; D unresolved. Trimming pared 0 bases from V and 7 bases from J, leaving 7 bases between. Per germline, CDR1 SGDLS and CDR2 YYNGEE. This CDR3 spans 12 amino acids. This chain's CDR3 is CASSVVVSGYTF. The CDR3 DNA is TGTGCCAGCAGCGTAGTAGTTAGTGGCTACACCTTC.

About this clonotype itself: This may be a read error: a much more frequent sequence differs by one nucleotide. V and J are TRBV11-2 and TRBJ2-7, with D perhaps TRBD1 or TRBD2 (6 bases each). The CDR3 spans 24 residues. The germline V gene encodes CDR1 SGHAT and CDR2 FQNNGV. V was clipped by 11 bases and J by 1 base, with 48 bases between them. DNA for the CDR3: TGTGCCGGCTATCCTCCCCCCTTTGAGGCTCTACGGGGGCGCAGGCTGAGGATTTCCTACGAGCAGTACTTC. Protein sequence: CAGYPPPFEALRGRRLRISYEQYF.

V and J are TRBV10-3 and TRBJ2-7; D is unresolved. The CDR3 contains 14 residues. V was shortened by 2 bases and J by 0 bases, with 8 bases between the two germline ends. The germline V gene has CDR1 ENHRY and CDR2 SYGVKD. CDR3 residues: CAISETWSSYEQYF. The CDR3 DNA reads TGTGCCATCAGTGAGACTTGGAGCTCCTACGAGCAGTACTTC.

This clonotype was seen ten or more times. The gene calls are TRBV10-3 and TRBJ2-1, with 13 bases matching TRBD2. Unmatched junction bases numbered 13, after V lost 2 bases and J lost 12 bases. CDR3 size: 17 residues. From germline, CDR1 is ENHRY and CDR2 SYGVKD. For the CDR3, the DNA is TGTGCCATCAGTGAGGGACTAGCGGGGGCCCCAGTGCACGGGCAGTTCTTC. Residues: CAISEGLAGAPVHGQFF.

The V gene is TRBV3-1, the J gene TRBJ2-7, with 7 nucleotides matching TRBD2. Germline CDR1 is LGHDT and CDR2 is YNNKEL (reference sequence). The CDR3 totals 15 residues. Losses at the gene ends were 2 bases for V and 5 bases for J; bases not matched to a gene: 9. In DNA, the CDR3 is TGTGCCAGCAGCCAACGGGGAGGGAGAGTCGACGAGCAGTACTTC. Protein sequence: CASSQRGGRVDEQYF.

This clonotype has more than one count but fewer than ten. The chain couples TRBV4-1 to TRBJ2-1, with TRBD1 as a possible D gene (6 bases). The germline gives CDR1 MGHRA, CDR2 YSYEKL. V shed 5 bases and J shed 0 bases, with 11 bases lying between them. The CDR3 is 15 amino acids. Here the CDR3 reads CASSDTGSSYNEQFF. The DNA of the CDR3 is TGCGCCAGCAGCGATACAGGGAGCTCCTACAATGAGCAGTTCTTC.

On this clonotype itself: One junction end does not reproduce the germline sequence, and a read error may be involved. The J gene is TRBJ2-3, the V gene TRBV2, with D possibly being TRBD2 (7 bases). The V gene's germline CDR1 is SNHLY and CDR2 FYNNEI. This CDR3 is 18 amino acids long. The CDR3 is CASSEVGGGGGGTDTQYF. The CDR3 region has the DNA TGTGCCAGCAGCGAAGTCGGTGGGGGGGGCGGTGGCACAGATACGCAGTATTTT.

This clonotype was counted a few times. V usage is TRBV2 and J usage is TRBJ1-2; D remains unclear. Per germline, CDR1 SNHLY and CDR2 FYNNEI. V was cut by 3 bases and J by 6 bases, with 14 bases left in between. The CDR3 loop spans 14 amino acids. The chain's CDR3 is CASSDPTIVNGYTF. The CDR3 DNA reads as TGTGCCAGCAGTGATCCCACCATCGTCAATGGCTACACCTTC.

V and J are TRBV6-1 and TRBJ2-3; 10 positions match TRBD2. The CDR3 has 14 residues. CDR1 is MNHNS, CDR2 SASEGT, per germline. Losses at the gene ends were 7 bases for V and 4 bases for J; bases not matched to a gene: 5. Written as DNA, the CDR3 is TGTGCCAGCACTAGCGGGGGTCCACCAGATACGCAGTATTTT. This translates into CASTSGGPPDTQYF.

This clonotype was counted only a few times. The chain is built from TRBV7-9 and TRBJ2-7; D tentatively fits TRBD1 or TRBD2 (7 bases each). Trimming took off 1 base at V and 1 base at J, with 20 bases between the two ends. The CDR3 contains 18 residues. Germline V gene sequence: CDR1 SEHNR, CDR2 FQNEAQ (reference sequence). CDR3 nucleotide sequence: TGTGCCAGCAGCTTAGAGGCAGGGGGGGGAATCCTATCCTACGAGCAGTACTTC. Protein sequence: CASSLEAGGGILSYEQYF.

The table lists this clonotype with many counts. The chain has TRBV7-2 and TRBJ2-1; no definite D call. The V and J ends lost 5 bases and 3 bases respectively, with 11 bases between them. The CDR3 consists of 14 residues. Germline values: CDR1 SGHTA, CDR2 FQGNSA. The chain's CDR3 is CASSLLGGYNEQFF. As DNA, the CDR3 is TGTGCCAGCAGCCTCCTTGGCGGCTACAATGAGCAGTTCTTC.

This chain connects TRBV2 to TRBJ1-1; a weak D match, TRBD1 (5 bases). The CDR3 has 17 amino acids. Trimming pared 4 bases from V and 0 bases from J, leaving 18 bases between. CDR1 and CDR2 (germline): SNHLY, FYNNEI. CDR3 sequence: CASSGDFLPILNTEAFF. As DNA, the CDR3 is TGTGCCAGCAGTGGGGACTTTTTACCCATCCTGAACACTGAAGCTTTCTTT.

The chain couples TRBV11-2 to TRBJ2-2; 7 nucleotides align to TRBD1. The V and J ends lost 1 base and 4 bases, in that order; junction bases with no gene match: 9. The CDR3 contains 17 residues. CDR1 SGHAT and CDR2 FQNNGV come from the germline V gene. DNA of the CDR3: TGTGCCAGCAGCTTAGTAGCACAGGGGAGTCTCACCGGGGAGCTGTTTTTT. It specifies CASSLVAQGSLTGELFF.

This clonotype was seen a handful of times. The gene calls are TRBV4-1 and TRBJ1-2, with D possibly matching TRBD1 (6 bases). Trimming shortened V by 3 bases and J by 7 bases, and 15 bases separated the two germline ends. From germline, CDR1 is MGHRA and CDR2 YSYEKL. The CDR3 runs 14 residues. The CDR3 sequence is CASSQAGVSSGYTF. Here the CDR3 DNA reads TGCGCCAGCAGCCAGGCAGGGGTCTCCTCTGGCTACACCTTC.

The chain links TRBV5-6 to TRBJ1-5; 7 nucleotides match TRBD1. CDR3 length equals 15 residues. V gave up 2 bases and J gave up 5 bases; unmatched junction bases: 7. Germline CDR1 is SGHDT and CDR2 is YYEEEE. CDR3 sequence (DNA): TGTGCCAGCAGCTTAAATGGCAGGGGGGATCAGCCCCAGCATTTT. It codes for CASSLNGRGDQPQHF. The full variable domain, completed using reference TRBV5-6 and TRBJ1-5, is DAGVTQSPTHLIKTRGQQVTLRCSPKSGHDTVSWYQQALGQGPQFIFQYYEEEERQRGNFPDRFSGHQFPNYSSELNVNALLLGDSALYLCASSLNGRGDQPQHFGDGTRLSIL.

As concerns this clonotype: Its ends do not fully match the called genes, so a read error is possible. V gene TRBV6-1 combines with J gene TRBJ2-5; maybe TRBD2 (5 bases). Per the germline V gene, CDR1 is MNHNS and CDR2 is SASEGT. This CDR3 region has 14 residues. The DNA for the CDR3 is TGTGCCAGCAGTGAAGTAAGCGGCCAAGGGACCCAGTACTTC. Residues: CASSEVSGQGTQYF.

This clonotype was seen a single time. CDR3 loop: CASSSDRPLNTEAFF. DNA of the CDR3: TGTGCCAGCAGCTCCGACAGGCCCCTGAACACTGAAGCTTTCTTT. V is TRBV6-5 and J is TRBJ1-1; D might be TRBD1 (6 bases). V lost 6 bases, J lost 0 bases, and 14 bases lay in between. The V gene's germline CDR1 is MNHEY and CDR2 SVGAGI. This CDR3 has 15 amino acids.

This sequence joins TRBV29-1 and TRBJ1-1, with a tentative D call TRBD1 (6 bases). Germline V CDR1 and CDR2: SQVTM, ANQGSEA. Trimming took off 6 bases at V and 0 bases at J, with 20 bases between the two ends. The length of the CDR3 is 16 residues. The CDR3 sequence is CSVDEDSVEMNTEAFF. The DNA of the CDR3 is TGCAGCGTCGATGAGGACAGCGTCGAGATGAACACTGAAGCTTTCTTT.

The chain uses TRBV14 and TRBJ2-7; 8 nucleotides agree with TRBD1. The V and J ends lost 6 bases and 4 bases, in that order; junction bases with no gene match: 23. The V gene's germline CDR1 is SGHDN and CDR2 FVKESK. This CDR3 is built from 19 residues. The CDR3: CASSLSRPSGAGGRYEQYF. For the CDR3, the DNA is TGTGCCAGCAGTTTAAGCAGACCATCAGGGGCAGGGGGCCGATACGAGCAGTACTTC.

The chain recombines TRBV5-1 with TRBJ2-7, with 7 bases fitting TRBD2. From germline, CDR1 is SGHRS and CDR2 YFSETQ. With V trimmed by 1 base and J by 0 bases, 4 bases remained unmatched. This CDR3 comprises 15 residues. CDR3 loop: CASSLFPGGSYEQYF. DNA for the CDR3: TGCGCCAGCAGCTTGTTCCCGGGGGGCTCCTACGAGCAGTACTTC.

A few counts support this clonotype. V usage is TRBV12-3 or TRBV12-4 and J usage is TRBJ1-5, with TRBD1 identical over 8 bases. This CDR3 has 12 amino acids. V trimming: 6 bases; J trimming: 15 bases; junction bases outside the gene matches: 10. CDR3 sequence: CASRTTGGGVHF. CDR3 nucleotide sequence: TGTGCCAGCAGAACTACAGGGGGGGGAGTGCATTTT.